The clone carrying this T cell receptor (beta chain) appeared many times. Its antigen is not known. One entry per CDR3 protein results from TCRdb running MiXCR on the 5' RACE reads. The data hold a few hundred thousand distinct CDR3 sequences, with 9.5% to 10% observed a single time. This record comes from a study of identical twins. The study's findings and limits: It was out-of-frame TCR alpha sharing in monozygotic twins that models underestimated.

There are 13 residues in the CDR3. The V gene end was trimmed by 6 bases and the J gene end by 12 bases; junction bases not matched to a gene: 12. CDR1 and CDR2 (germline): DFQATT, SNEGSKA (reference sequence). The same data also contributed to another study, on yellow fever vaccine responses in identical twins.

This chain uses TRBV20-1 with TRBJ1-4; TRBD1 aligns across 8 bases. The sequence was collected from a woman between 18 and 29 years old in good health. Sequencing input: PBMCs. The CDR3 here is CSAPGQGWKELFF. The CDR3 DNA follows: TGCAGTGCCCCCGGACAGGGATGGAAAGAACTGTTTTTT.